These 11 T cell receptor beta chains were all obtained from the same sample, sequenced in a study of shared clonotypes between healthy human individuals. Method: immunoSEQ multiplex PCR; TCRdb's copy keeps in-frame clones and lacks some. In the table there are nearly 2 million clones, roughly 95% of which are singletons. CD45RO-negative CD8 cells positively selected for CCR7 made up the naive population, which excluded terminally differentiated effector memory CD45RA+ cells. Sequencing used naive CD8+ T cells sorted from blood. These receptor sequences come from a man younger than 35 in good health.

The chain combines TRBV4-1 with TRBJ1-2, with 10 bases aligning to TRBD1. The CDR3 runs to 15 residues. J gave up 2 bases and V 7 bases, and 7 bases lay outside the gene matches. Germline assignment: CDR1 MGHRA and CDR2 YSYEKL. The CDR3 DNA reads as TGCGCCAGCACCCTTCGGACAGGGGGGAACTATGGCTACACCTTC. Translation gives CASTLRTGGNYGYTF.

The chain combines TRBV19 with TRBJ1-1; 7 bases are shared with TRBD1. V was clipped by 10 bases and J by 4 bases; unmatched bases: 18. CDR3 length equals 16 residues. CDR1 and CDR2 from the germline V gene are LNHDA and SQIVND (reference sequence). CDR3 sequence: CATSPVDTGVLTEAFF. In DNA form, the CDR3 reads TGTGCCACCAGCCCGGTGGATACAGGGGTACTCACTGAAGCTTTCTTT.

The rearrangement uses TRBV27 and TRBJ2-3, with D possibly being TRBD1 (7 bases). This CDR3 contains 15 residues. The V gene's germline CDR1 is MNHEY and CDR2 SMNVEV (reference sequence). The V and J ends lost 8 bases and 2 bases respectively, with 17 bases between them. For the CDR3, the DNA is TGTGCCAGCCTCCTCCAGGGGGGCGTCACAGATACGCAGTATTTT. Translating gives CASLLQGGVTDTQYF.

This chain uses TRBV10-3 with TRBJ1-1; 9 bases align to TRBD1. Germline V CDR1 and CDR2: ENHRY, SYGVKD. CDR3 length: 15 residues. V lost 3 bases to trimming and J lost 6 bases; unmatched junction nucleotides: 8. As DNA, the CDR3 is TGTGCCATCAGTGATGTTGGGACAGGGTGGCCTGAAGCTTTCTTT. This translates into CAISDVGTGWPEAFF.

CDR3 DNA: TGTGCCAGCCGGCACCAAGCCTACGAGCAGTACTTC. Protein product: CASRHQAYEQYF. The chain recombines TRBV6-1 with TRBJ2-7; D is undetermined. This CDR3 contains 12 residues. CDR1 is MNHNS and CDR2 is SASEGT in the germline V gene. Trimming cost V 8 bases and J 2 bases, with 10 bases left between them.

As regards this clone: This sample includes further DNA sequences coding for the same CDR3. V and J are TRBV28 and TRBJ2-1; TRBD2 matches at 8 bases. Germline assignment: CDR1 MDHEN and CDR2 SYDVKM. The J segment lost 3 bases and the V segment lost 3 bases, leaving 1 base of the junction unmatched. This CDR3 is built from 14 residues. The CDR3 spells CASSFSGGYNEQFF. CDR3 sequence (DNA): TGTGCCAGCAGTTTCAGCGGGGGCTACAATGAGCAGTTCTTC.

The chain joins TRBV28 to TRBJ2-1, with D possibly matching TRBD2 (6 bases). Germline loops: CDR1 MDHEN, CDR2 SYDVKM. The CDR3 runs 14 residues. V lost 3 bases and J 7 bases, leaving 13 bases between the germline ends. The CDR3 sequence: CASSLQTGTNEQFF. CDR3 DNA: TGTGCCAGCAGTTTGCAAACCGGGACTAATGAGCAGTTCTTC.

This clone was detected only a few times. The V and J genes are TRBV10-1 and TRBJ2-1, with D unresolved. The CDR3 is 10 amino acids. Trimming shortened V by 6 bases and J by 5 bases, and 2 bases separated the two germline ends. Germline lookup yields CDR1 WNHNN and CDR2 SYGVQD (reference sequence). The CDR3 sequence is CASSHNEQFF. CDR3 nucleotides: TGCGCCAGCAGCCACAATGAGCAGTTCTTC.

The chain has TRBV4-3 and TRBJ2-2, with D uncertain. The V gene's germline CDR1 is LGHNA and CDR2 YSLEER. CDR3 length: 12 amino acids. Trimming shortened V by 2 bases and J by 6 bases, and 4 bases separated the two germline ends. CDR3 sequence reads: CASSQIPGELFF. CDR3 DNA: TGCGCCAGCAGCCAAATCCCCGGGGAGCTGTTTTTT.

The chain is built from TRBV4-3 and TRBJ2-5, with 7 bases fitting TRBD1. The J call may be in error: the DNA end matches TRBJ2-7 better. CDR3 length: 15 residues. The germline gives CDR1 LGHNA, CDR2 YSLEER. The CDR3 nucleotides are TGCGCCAGCAGCCAAGACAGGGGGTGGAGGTACGAGCAGTACTTC. This codes for CASSQDRGWRYEQYF.

The rearrangement joins TRBV4-3 to TRBJ2-1, with TRBD2 matching over 9 bases. The V segment lost 3 bases and the J segment 6 bases; nucleotides outside the gene matches: 21. CDR1 is LGHNA and CDR2 is YSLEER in the germline V gene. This CDR3 comprises 20 residues. In nucleotides, the CDR3 is TGCGCCAGCAGCCAGGATAGGGGGGACTTTATCGGACTAGCGAGCAATGAGCAGTTCTTC. Protein sequence: CASSQDRGDFIGLASNEQFF.